This T cell receptor beta chain was observed in a study of beta chain features in type 1 diabetes. Study context: Investigators examined roughly 99,000,000 sorted cells across all samples. Points from the study as a whole: Significant though moderate, a shortening of TCRB CDR3s appeared in all four CD4+ subsets of Type 1 diabetes patients.

Points on this clone: Its antigen remains unknown.

Every bit of the isolated RNA underwent reverse transcription, so sequencing read expressed TCRB transcripts. The data were produced by immunoSEQ multiplex PCR, yet TCRdb's version contains in-frame clones alone and is incomplete. Of about 130,000 clones in the sample, 9.2% were seen once. Markers CD45RO/CCR7/CD25/CD127/CD95/CD27 served to sort CD4+ naive, central memory, regulatory and stem cell-like memory cells. All of the sorted populations showed purity greater than 95%. Specimen: central memory CD4+ T cells from blood. This receptor was obtained from a young man in good health.

The CDR3, as DNA: TGTGCCAGCAGCGTAGGGGCCAGCCCTTATAGCAATCAGCCCCAGCATTTT. Its translation is CASSVGASPYSNQPQHF. The chain carries TRBV9 and TRBJ1-5; D gene unclear. CDR3 size: 17 residues. Deletions cut 0 bases from V and 0 bases from J, with 13 bases between. The germline CDR1 and CDR2 sequences are SGDLS and YYNGEE.